The next 27 T cell receptor beta chains were all read from a single sample in a study of shared T cell receptors in the human thymus. Repertoires were generated with immunoSEQ multiplex PCR, while TCRdb's copy carries only in-frame clones and drops some. The sample has hundreds of thousands of clones; around 87% are singletons. The sample was also linked to a second study, of human thymus T cells.

Specimen: thymocytes. The receptors originated from a boy younger than two with a congenital heart defect.

The V call is TRBV6-6, the J call TRBJ1-5; D remains ambiguous. Trimming pared 5 bases from V and 0 bases from J, leaving 11 bases between. This CDR3 comprises 15 residues. Germline V gives CDR1 MNHNY, CDR2 SVGAGI (reference sequence). CDR3 sequence: CASSTTHPSNQPQHF. DNA for the CDR3: TGTGCCAGCAGTACCACACATCCTAGCAATCAGCCCCAGCATTTT.

V is TRBV5-3 and J is TRBJ1-2; 11 bases align to TRBD1. TRBV5-3 is an open reading frame, and its role is uncertain. The V gene end was trimmed by 0 bases and the J gene end by 3 bases; junction bases not matched to a gene: 13. The CDR3 runs to 19 residues. The CDR3 here is CARSLGQPGQGGIDYGYTF. CDR3 sequence (DNA): TGTGCCAGAAGCTTGGGCCAACCGGGACAGGGGGGGATCGACTATGGCTACACCTTC.

This chain connects TRBV2 to TRBJ1-2; D unclear. The CDR3 is 16 residues long. Trimming removed 2 bases from V and 2 bases from J, with 15 bases in between. Germline CDR1 SNHLY, CDR2 FYNNEI. CDR3 loop: CASSERDINENYGYTF. CDR3 sequence (DNA): TGTGCCAGCAGTGAACGCGACATAAATGAAAACTATGGCTACACCTTC.

The chain combines TRBV5-4 with TRBJ2-1; D is unresolved. The V end was cut by 0 bases, the J end by 8 bases, with 9 bases between. Germline V lookup: CDR1 SGHNT, CDR2 YYREEE (reference sequence). The CDR3 runs to 13 residues. The CDR3 nucleotides read TGTGCCAGCAGCTTGGATCTAGACCATGAGCAGTTCTTC. Translation: CASSLDLDHEQFF.

Only one count was recorded for this clone. The rearrangement joins TRBV10-3 to TRBJ2-1; TRBD2 matches at 11 bases. The CDR3 consists of 17 residues. CDR1 and CDR2 from the germline V gene are ENHRY and SYGVKD. V lost 6 bases, J lost 4 bases, and 11 bases stayed unmatched. In nucleotides, the CDR3 is TGTGCCATCAGGCTGGGGACTAGCGGAAAAATATACAATGAGCAGTTCTTC. It yields the protein CAIRLGTSGKIYNEQFF.

V usage is TRBV5-1 and J usage is TRBJ2-3, with 12 nucleotides matching TRBD2. The germline V gene has CDR1 SGHRS and CDR2 YFSETQ. J lost 5 bases, V lost 4 bases, and 8 bases had no gene match. This CDR3 is built from 16 residues. CDR3 sequence reads: CASSPRLAGDKDTQYF. For the CDR3, the DNA is TGCGCCAGCAGCCCCCGACTAGCGGGAGATAAAGATACGCAGTATTTT.

The gene calls are TRBV7-2 and TRBJ2-4, with D possibly matching TRBD1 (7 bases). Trimming took off 5 bases at V and 6 bases at J, with 20 bases between the two ends. The germline CDR1 and CDR2 sequences are SGHTA and FQGNSA. CDR3 size: 16 residues. This CDR3 is CASSRRTRDSTNIQYF. For the CDR3, the DNA is TGTGCCAGCAGCCGACGAACGCGGGACAGCACAAACATTCAGTACTTC. The full variable domain, rest sourced from reference TRBV7-2 and TRBJ2-4, is GAGVSQSPSNKVTEKGKDVELRCDPISGHTALYWYRQSLGQGLEFLIYFQGNSAPDKSGLPSDRFSAERTGGSVSTLTIQRTQQEDSAVYLCASSRRTRDSTNIQYFGAGTRLSVL.

The chain joins TRBV6-5 to TRBJ2-7, with D possibly matching TRBD1 (5 bases). Per germline, CDR1 MNHEY and CDR2 SVGAGI. With 7 bases removed from V and 3 bases from J, the gap between germline ends came to 16 bases. This CDR3 region has 14 residues. The CDR3 sequence: CASKVTGTYYEQYF. CDR3 nucleotide sequence: TGTGCCAGCAAGGTTACAGGTACGTACTACGAGCAGTACTTC.

V usage is TRBV2 and J usage is TRBJ2-2, with D unclear. This CDR3 region has 14 residues. From germline, CDR1 is SNHLY and CDR2 FYNNEI. V shed 8 bases and J shed 2 bases, with 12 bases lying between them. Here the CDR3 DNA reads TGTGCCAGCCAATCGACTCGCAACACCGGGGAGCTGTTTTTT. This gives the protein CASQSTRNTGELFF.

The chain uses TRBV15 and TRBJ2-4; 9 bases are a match to TRBD2. Germline loops: CDR1 LNHNV, CDR2 YYDKDF (reference sequence). The CDR3 totals 16 residues. V lost 5 bases to trimming and J lost 4 bases; unmatched junction nucleotides: 9. The CDR3 DNA reads as TGTGCCACCAGCGGGGGAATAGCGGGAGTGAAAAACATTCAGTACTTC. Amino acid sequence: CATSGGIAGVKNIQYF.

The gene calls are TRBV5-1 and TRBJ2-3; possibly TRBD2 for D (6 bases). The CDR3 length is 16 residues. CDR1 and CDR2 from the germline V gene are SGHRS and YFSETQ. Trimming left V 5 bases short and J 3 bases short, with 19 bases between. The CDR3 DNA reads as TGCGCCAGCAGACCAAGCCCGGAGGGCCGTACAGATACGCAGTATTTT. Protein sequence: CASRPSPEGRTDTQYF.

The chain has TRBV25-1 and TRBJ2-1, with 7 bases matching TRBD1. CDR1 and CDR2 (germline): MGHDK, SYGVNS. The trim removed 2 bases at V and 8 bases at J, leaving 6 bases unmatched. The length of the CDR3 is 14 residues. CDR3 sequence (DNA): TGTGCCAGCAGTGAACAGGGGGTGGTGGATGAGCAGTTCTTC. Translating gives CASSEQGVVDEQFF.

As to this clone: One end of the junction is discordant with germline, which a read error may explain. This sequence joins TRBV10-3 and TRBJ2-2; TRBD1 is a possible D gene (6 bases). The CDR3 sequence is 13 residues long. Germline V gene sequence: CDR1 ENHRY, CDR2 SYGVKD. The CDR3 protein is CAITSRDTGELFF. The DNA of the CDR3 is TGTGCCATCACGAGCCGGGACACAGGGGAGCTGTTTTTT.

The rearrangement links TRBV4-3 to TRBJ2-3, with D tentatively TRBD2 (5 bases). CDR1 and CDR2 from the germline V gene are LGHNA and YSLEER. The ends were cut back, 0 bases at V and 2 bases at J, with 15 bases in the middle. The length of the CDR3 is 17 residues. The CDR3: CASSQDEGAENTDTQYF. The CDR3 DNA follows: TGCGCCAGCAGCCAAGATGAGGGAGCGGAAAACACAGATACGCAGTATTTT.

This sequence joins TRBV5-1 and TRBJ2-7; maybe TRBD1 (8 bases). The CDR3 is 16 amino acids. The V gene's germline CDR1 is SGHRS and CDR2 YFSETQ. V was shortened by 4 bases and J by 3 bases, with 20 bases between the two germline ends. CDR3 protein: CASSASGGQVYYEQYF. The DNA of the CDR3 is TGCGCCAGCAGCGCGTCGGGGGGACAGGTGTACTACGAGCAGTACTTC.

The rearrangement uses TRBV9 and TRBJ2-3; D may be TRBD2 (6 bases). The V and J ends lost 3 bases and 4 bases respectively, with 24 bases between them. CDR3 length: 18 residues. The germline CDR1 and CDR2 sequences are SGDLS and YYNGEE. The CDR3 bases are TGTGCCAGCAGCGCCCCGCGCATTAGCGGAGGGTATTCAGATACGCAGTATTTT. It is translated as CASSAPRISGGYSDTQYF.

V is TRBV30 and J is TRBJ1-4; 8 nucleotides match TRBD1. CDR1 GTSNPN and CDR2 SVGIG come from the germline V gene (reference sequence). The CDR3 is made up of 14 amino acids. J was trimmed by 5 bases and V by 5 bases; bases with no gene match: 7. CDR3 DNA: TGTGCCTGGGAAGGACAGGGAGGGAATGAAAAACTGTTTTTT. Protein sequence: CAWEGQGGNEKLFF. Together with reference TRBV30 and TRBJ1-4, the CDR3 gives the full variable domain: SQTIHQWPATLVQPVGSPLSLECTVEGTSNPNLYWYRQAAGRGLQLLFYSVGIGQISSEVPQNLSASRPQDRQFILSSKKLLLSDSGFYLCAWEGQGGNEKLFFGSGTQLSVL.

The chain links TRBV19 to TRBJ2-3; 12 nucleotides line up with TRBD2. Germline V gene lookup returns CDR1 LNHDA and CDR2 SQIVND (reference sequence). The length of the CDR3 is 15 residues. The J segment lost 2 bases and the V segment lost 7 bases, leaving 4 bases of the junction unmatched. The CDR3 spells CASKTSGGTTDTQYF. CDR3 nucleotides: TGTGCCAGTAAAACTAGCGGGGGGACCACAGATACGCAGTATTTT.

This sequence joins TRBV4-1 and TRBJ2-7; TRBD2 matches at 10 bases. CDR3 size: 15 residues. The V and J ends lost 1 base and 3 bases, in that order; junction bases with no gene match: 3. Germline V CDR1 and CDR2: MGHRA, YSYEKL. CDR3 in DNA: TGCGCCAGCAGCCAAGTTACTAGCGGGATCTACGAGCAGTACTTC. Translation: CASSQVTSGIYEQYF.

The J gene is TRBJ2-3, the V gene TRBV15; maybe TRBD1 (6 bases). The germline gives CDR1 LNHNV, CDR2 YYDKDF (reference sequence). Between the trimmed V and J ends, which lost 1 base and 5 bases, there was a span of 10 bases. This CDR3 is built from 14 residues. In DNA form, the CDR3 reads TGTGCCACCAGCAGAGTGACAGGCTTAGATACGCAGTATTTT. This translates into CATSRVTGLDTQYF.

The chain has TRBV4-1 and TRBJ2-1; 14 nucleotides agree with TRBD2. Germline loops: CDR1 MGHRA, CDR2 YSYEKL. This CDR3 contains 16 residues. The V and J ends lost 0 bases and 9 bases, in that order; junction bases with no gene match: 4. CDR3: CASSQEGGTSGSEQFF. Here the CDR3 DNA reads TGCGCCAGCAGCCAAGAAGGAGGGACTAGCGGGAGTGAGCAGTTCTTC.

The V and J genes are TRBV27 and TRBJ1-2; D is possibly TRBD1 (6 bases). This CDR3 has 13 amino acids. Germline CDR1 MNHEY, CDR2 SMNVEV (reference sequence). V dropped 10 bases and J dropped 6 bases, with 18 bases sitting between them. Here the CDR3 DNA reads TGTGCCACTAAAAGAAGGAGGACAGATGGCTACACCTTC. Amino acids: CATKRRRTDGYTF.

The gene calls are TRBV4-3 and TRBJ2-7, with 12 bases identical to TRBD2. The CDR3 contains 16 residues. Germline V gives CDR1 LGHNA, CDR2 YSLEER. Trimming removed 4 bases from V and 4 bases from J; junction bases left unmatched: 8. The CDR3 spells CASSPRLAGDRYEQYF. The CDR3 DNA follows: TGCGCCAGCAGCCCCCGACTAGCGGGAGATCGGTACGAGCAGTACTTC.

The rearrangement uses TRBV19 and TRBJ1-2, with no clear D. The CDR3 runs to 12 residues. Trimming pared 5 bases from V and 2 bases from J, leaving 6 bases between. Per the germline V gene, CDR1 is LNHDA and CDR2 is SQIVND (reference sequence). CDR3: CASSGQNYGYTF. The CDR3 DNA reads TGTGCCAGTAGTGGGCAGAACTATGGCTACACCTTC.

The CDR3 DNA reads TGTGCCAGCAGTGAAGCGACGGACAGGGTTTATAACACTGAAGCTTTCTTT. Its translation is CASSEATDRVYNTEAFF. The chain joins TRBV2 to TRBJ1-1; 8 bases fit TRBD1. Germline V CDR1 and CDR2: SNHLY, FYNNEI. Germline trimming cut 0 bases from V and 2 bases from J; bases unmatched to any gene: 8. The CDR3 contains 17 residues.

The rearrangement links TRBV7-2 to TRBJ1-1; D is unclear. CDR1 is SGHTA and CDR2 is FQGNSA in the germline V gene. With 8 bases removed from V and 1 base from J, the gap between germline ends came to 20 bases. The CDR3 consists of 16 residues. This CDR3 reads CASPDRPVERNTEAFF. The CDR3 DNA reads TGTGCCAGCCCCGATAGACCGGTGGAGCGGAACACTGAAGCTTTCTTT.

The CDR3 DNA follows: TGTGCTAGTGCCCCGGTTGGTCAGCCCCAGCATTTT. It specifies CASAPVGQPQHF. The V gene is TRBV12-5, the J gene TRBJ1-5; unclear D gene. The germline V and J ends were trimmed by 7 bases and 6 bases, with 10 bases remaining between them. CDR3 length: 12 residues. CDR1 is LGHNT, CDR2 FRNRAP, per germline.